The 21 T cell receptor beta chains presented below share a single source sample, sequenced in a study of PD-1 blockade in classical Hodgkin lymphoma. TCRdb's table, derived via immunoSEQ multiplex PCR, lists solely in-frame clones and lacks some. Of tens of thousands of clones in the sample, almost 85% were seen once. Each patient's relapse followed autologous stem cell transplantation, and brentuximab vedotin exposure varied. Sequenced here: peripheral blood mononuclear cells (PBMCs), sampled before the second cycle of nivolumab. The receptor set was obtained from a human donor with classical Hodgkin lymphoma.

The chain couples TRBV20-1 to TRBJ1-1; D remains unclear. Germline V CDR1 and CDR2: DFQATT, SNEGSKA (reference sequence). The germline V and J ends were trimmed by 3 bases and 3 bases, with 5 bases remaining between them. This CDR3 is built from 11 residues. The CDR3, as DNA: TGCAGTGCTAGTATGGACACTGAAGCTTTCTTT. Its protein is CSASMDTEAFF.

The gene calls are TRBV11-2 and TRBJ2-3, with D tentatively TRBD2 (6 bases). The CDR3 has 18 amino acids. Trimming shortened V by 4 bases and J by 0 bases, and 20 bases separated the two germline ends. From germline, CDR1 is SGHAT and CDR2 FQNNGV. This chain's CDR3 is CASSYRDFSFTSTDTQYF. The CDR3 DNA reads TGTGCCAGCAGCTATAGGGACTTCTCGTTCACTAGCACAGATACGCAGTATTTT.

The chain recombines TRBV7-6 with TRBJ1-3; tentatively, D is TRBD1 (5 bases). CDR1 SGHVS and CDR2 FNYEAQ come from the germline V gene. V was pared by 5 bases and J by 0 bases, with 14 bases between. The CDR3 has 16 residues. The DNA of the CDR3 is TGTGCCAGCAGCCCGGGACCCTCTGGCTCTGGAAACACCATATATTTT. Protein product: CASSPGPSGSGNTIYF.

The V call is TRBV4-3, the J call TRBJ2-2; the D gene is possibly TRBD2 (6 bases). V lost 5 bases and J 1 base, leaving 11 bases between the germline ends. Germline V gene lookup returns CDR1 LGHNA and CDR2 YSLEER. The CDR3 is 15 amino acids. As DNA, the CDR3 is TGCGCCAGCAGCTATTGGGGGGAGAACACCGGGGAGCTGTTTTTT. This encodes CASSYWGENTGELFF.

The chain couples TRBV6-1 to TRBJ1-1; 7 nucleotides align to TRBD1. J was trimmed by 0 bases and V by 1 base; bases with no gene match: 8. Germline values: CDR1 MNHNS, CDR2 SASEGT. The length of the CDR3 is 17 residues. The CDR3 nucleotides read TGTGCCAGCAGTGAAGATGTGGACAGGTTCATGAACACTGAAGCTTTCTTT. Translation gives CASSEDVDRFMNTEAFF.

This clone showed up just once. The chain carries TRBV6-6 and TRBJ1-1; the D is unclear. V lost 8 bases, J lost 2 bases, and 12 bases lay in between. This CDR3 spans 13 amino acids. Germline CDR1 reads MNHNY; CDR2 reads SVGAGI (reference sequence). This CDR3 reads CASLKRENTEAFF. The CDR3 DNA sequence: TGTGCCAGCTTGAAGAGGGAAAACACTGAAGCTTTCTTT.

In its sample, this clone is medium-sized. V and J are TRBV15 and TRBJ1-2, with a tentative D call TRBD1 (5 bases). Trimming pared 0 bases from V and 3 bases from J, leaving 14 bases between. This CDR3 region has 16 residues. Germline V gene sequence: CDR1 LNHNV, CDR2 YYDKDF (reference sequence). The chain's CDR3 is CATSRDIAGTDYGYTF. The CDR3 nucleotides are TGTGCCACCAGCAGAGATATTGCCGGGACCGACTATGGCTACACCTTC.

A single count supports this clone. This chain links TRBV10-1 with TRBJ1-5, with TRBD1 as a possible D gene (5 bases). This CDR3 is 14 amino acids long. Germline values: CDR1 WNHNN, CDR2 SYGVQD (reference sequence). The ends were cut back, 3 bases at V and 4 bases at J, with 10 bases in the middle. CDR3: CASSDRVGNQPQHF. In nucleotides, the CDR3 is TGCGCCAGCAGTGACAGGGTTGGAAATCAGCCCCAGCATTTT.

The V call is TRBV4-3, the J call TRBJ1-5, with unresolved D. The CDR3 is 16 amino acids. CDR1 LGHNA and CDR2 YSLEER come from the germline V gene. Trimming removed 0 bases at V and 0 bases at J, with 9 bases between. CDR3 nucleotides: TGCGCCAGCAGCCAAGATGGTCCGGGTAGCAATCAGCCCCAGCATTTT. Its protein product is CASSQDGPGSNQPQHF.

The chain links TRBV6-1 to TRBJ1-2, with D hard to call. The germline CDR1 and CDR2 sequences are MNHNS and SASEGT. Trimming cost V 4 bases and J 3 bases, with 12 bases left between them. The CDR3 totals 14 residues. The chain's CDR3 is CASSVRGGDYGYTF. CDR3 in DNA: TGTGCCAGCAGTGTGCGGGGAGGTGACTATGGCTACACCTTC.

The chain couples TRBV6-5 to TRBJ1-1; D unresolved. The CDR3 is 14 residues long. Germline V gene sequence: CDR1 MNHEY, CDR2 SVGAGI. The V end lost 0 bases, the J end lost 0 bases, and 5 bases lay between the germline ends. As DNA, the CDR3 is TGTGCCAGCAGTTACTCAGCGATGAACACTGAAGCTTTCTTT. Translating gives CASSYSAMNTEAFF.

CDR3 in amino acids: CASSDAAGVTDTQYF. In DNA form, the CDR3 reads TGTGCCAGCAGTGACGCGGCGGGGGTGACAGATACGCAGTATTTT. V gene TRBV6-4 combines with J gene TRBJ2-3; TRBD2 matches at 7 bases. The trim removed 2 bases at V and 3 bases at J, leaving 5 bases unmatched. Germline CDR1 and CDR2: MRHNA and SNTAGT. There are 15 residues in the CDR3.

The chain employs TRBV7-2 and TRBJ2-7, with 9 bases lining up with TRBD1. CDR3 length: 14 amino acids. Germline-derived CDR1 and CDR2 are SGHTA and FQGNSA. The V and J ends lost 1 base and 2 bases, in that order; junction bases with no gene match: 0. CDR3 sequence: CASSLGTGAYEQYF. CDR3 in DNA: TGTGCCAGCAGCTTAGGGACAGGGGCCTACGAGCAGTACTTC. The full variable domain, in which reference TRBV7-2 and TRBJ2-7 provide the parts outside the CDR3, is GAGVSQSPSNKVTEKGKDVELRCDPISGHTALYWYRQSLGQGLEFLIYFQGNSAPDKSGLPSDRFSAERTGGSVSTLTIQRTQQEDSAVYLCASSLGTGAYEQYFGPGTRLTVT.

This chain links TRBV7-2 with TRBJ2-3; perhaps TRBD2 as D (6 bases). This CDR3 is built from 14 residues. V shed 5 bases and J shed 3 bases, with 12 bases lying between them. Germline assignment: CDR1 SGHTA and CDR2 FQGNSA. The CDR3 coding sequence is TGTGCCAGCAGCACGGGACTTGGGACAGATACGCAGTATTTT. This sequence encodes CASSTGLGTDTQYF.

The chain employs TRBV10-2 and TRBJ2-3; 8 bases agree with TRBD1. The CDR3 runs 13 residues. J gave up 2 bases and V 7 bases, and 2 bases lay outside the gene matches. CDR1 and CDR2 from the germline V gene are WSHSY and SAAADI. CDR3 nucleotides: TGCGCCAGCAAGGGACAGGACACAGATACGCAGTATTTT. Its translation is CASKGQDTDTQYF.

The chain links TRBV4-1 to TRBJ1-1; tentative D call: TRBD1 (6 bases). The germline V and J ends were trimmed by 4 bases and 6 bases, with 18 bases remaining between them. Germline loops: CDR1 MGHRA, CDR2 YSYEKL. The length of the CDR3 is 15 residues. The CDR3 region is CASSPFWGAYAEAFF. In nucleotides, the CDR3 is TGCGCCAGCAGCCCATTCTGGGGGGCATACGCTGAAGCTTTCTTT.

The chain carries TRBV15 and TRBJ1-3; D call uncertain. The germline gives CDR1 LNHNV, CDR2 YYDKDF (reference sequence). This CDR3 is built from 13 residues. Trimming cost V 1 base and J 4 bases, with 5 bases left between them. CDR3 DNA: TGTGCCACCAGCAGAGCTGCGGGAAACACCATATATTTT. Its protein is CATSRAAGNTIYF.

This chain connects TRBV9 to TRBJ2-5, with D perhaps matching TRBD1 or TRBD2 (5 bases each). The CDR3 length is 12 residues. CDR1 SGDLS and CDR2 YYNGEE come from the germline V gene. V was trimmed by 4 bases and J by 5 bases, leaving 9 bases between them. The CDR3 reads CASSLEGETQYF. Written as DNA, the CDR3 is TGTGCCAGCAGCCTAGAGGGGGAGACCCAGTACTTC.

Only one count was recorded for this clone. V gene TRBV28 combines with J gene TRBJ2-2; 7 positions match TRBD2. V lost 5 bases and J lost 3; bases outside the gene matches: 6. Germline V CDR1 and CDR2: MDHEN, SYDVKM. The CDR3 sequence is 15 residues long. CDR3 sequence: CASSQGLLDTGELFF. The CDR3 DNA is TGTGCCAGCAGTCAGGGACTACTTGACACCGGGGAGCTGTTTTTT.

The CDR3 here is CASSLGYNEQFF. In DNA, the CDR3 is TGTGCCAGCAGCTTAGGGTACAATGAGCAGTTCTTC. The J gene is TRBJ2-1, the V gene TRBV7-2; D is undetermined. Germline V gene data show CDR1 as SGHTA and CDR2 as FQGNSA. Trimming took off 1 base at V and 4 bases at J, with 2 bases between the two ends. This CDR3 has 12 amino acids.

The chain has TRBV30 and TRBJ2-5; D unclear. The J call may be faulty, since TRBJ2-7 better matches the DNA end. This CDR3 is built from 11 residues. In germline, CDR1 is GTSNPN, CDR2 SVGIG (reference sequence). CDR3 residues: CAWSIVYEQYF. The CDR3 DNA is TGTGCCTGGAGTATAGTATACGAGCAGTACTTC.